This TCR beta chain is drawn from a study of a mutant IDH1 vaccine in newly diagnosed glioma. Background on the study: Patients were started on vaccination 4-6 weeks after radiotherapy alone, or with temozolomide cycles. Study-wide results and caveats: The vaccine induced immune responses, and these occurred in over 90% of patients. It seemed that pseudoprogression was not linked to changes in the top peripheral T cell clonotypes.

This CDR3 comprises 14 residues. CDR1 and CDR2 from the germline V gene are SGHRS and YFSETQ. J gave up 4 bases and V 8 bases, and 5 bases lay outside the gene matches. Noted time point: week 5, during vaccination. Doses of 300 ug of mutant IDH1 20-mer peptide were given with topical imiquimod. Repertoires were generated with immunoSEQ multiplex PCR, while TCRdb's copy carries only in-frame clones and drops some. The sample comprises 70,000 to 90,000 clones, roughly 90% of which are singletons, and roughly 0.6% rests with the top ten. In the case of this clone: What it binds is unknown.

The sequenced sample was PBMCs, obtained from a glioma patient whose treatment included an IDH1 peptide vaccine. This receptor was identified in a woman in her forties or fifties with glioma. V is TRBV5-1 and J is TRBJ2-1; 11 bases fit TRBD2. CDR3 protein: CASQLAGDYNEQFF. The CDR3 coding sequence is TGCGCCAGTCAACTAGCGGGAGATTACAATGAGCAGTTCTTC.